This entry describes one TCR beta chain. No antigen is known for it. This sample stems from a study of T cell repertoires in cytomegalovirus infection. The overall study: The authors used CMV epitopes that were HLA-C-restricted (recently identified) and HLA-B-restricted (well studied). Signatures in public TCR beta sequences pointed to both CMV infection and matching HLA type. Overall study findings and caveats: People with CMV and the relevant HLA were identified by cumulative public TCR beta family frequency.

V lost 6 bases and J lost 3, with 14 bases in between. The CDR3 is made up of 14 amino acids. Germline lookup yields CDR1 SEHNR and CDR2 FQNEAQ (reference sequence). TCRdb re-called the reads with MiXCR, one entry per CDR3 protein. Of approximately 120,000 distinct CDR3 sequences in the sample, approximately 28% were seen once. The TCR was taken from a human donor in good health (CMV status not recorded). Some clones in this sample may be carry-over from other donors' samples. The chain links TRBV7-9 to TRBJ2-5; D tentatively reads TRBD1 or TRBD2 (7 bases each). The sample consisted of CD8+ T cells from cultured PBMCs, taken from culture after CMV antigen stimulation. CDR3 loop: CASRRSGGEETQYF. The DNA of the CDR3 is TGTGCCAGCAGAAGGTCAGGGGGGGAAGAGACCCAGTACTTC.